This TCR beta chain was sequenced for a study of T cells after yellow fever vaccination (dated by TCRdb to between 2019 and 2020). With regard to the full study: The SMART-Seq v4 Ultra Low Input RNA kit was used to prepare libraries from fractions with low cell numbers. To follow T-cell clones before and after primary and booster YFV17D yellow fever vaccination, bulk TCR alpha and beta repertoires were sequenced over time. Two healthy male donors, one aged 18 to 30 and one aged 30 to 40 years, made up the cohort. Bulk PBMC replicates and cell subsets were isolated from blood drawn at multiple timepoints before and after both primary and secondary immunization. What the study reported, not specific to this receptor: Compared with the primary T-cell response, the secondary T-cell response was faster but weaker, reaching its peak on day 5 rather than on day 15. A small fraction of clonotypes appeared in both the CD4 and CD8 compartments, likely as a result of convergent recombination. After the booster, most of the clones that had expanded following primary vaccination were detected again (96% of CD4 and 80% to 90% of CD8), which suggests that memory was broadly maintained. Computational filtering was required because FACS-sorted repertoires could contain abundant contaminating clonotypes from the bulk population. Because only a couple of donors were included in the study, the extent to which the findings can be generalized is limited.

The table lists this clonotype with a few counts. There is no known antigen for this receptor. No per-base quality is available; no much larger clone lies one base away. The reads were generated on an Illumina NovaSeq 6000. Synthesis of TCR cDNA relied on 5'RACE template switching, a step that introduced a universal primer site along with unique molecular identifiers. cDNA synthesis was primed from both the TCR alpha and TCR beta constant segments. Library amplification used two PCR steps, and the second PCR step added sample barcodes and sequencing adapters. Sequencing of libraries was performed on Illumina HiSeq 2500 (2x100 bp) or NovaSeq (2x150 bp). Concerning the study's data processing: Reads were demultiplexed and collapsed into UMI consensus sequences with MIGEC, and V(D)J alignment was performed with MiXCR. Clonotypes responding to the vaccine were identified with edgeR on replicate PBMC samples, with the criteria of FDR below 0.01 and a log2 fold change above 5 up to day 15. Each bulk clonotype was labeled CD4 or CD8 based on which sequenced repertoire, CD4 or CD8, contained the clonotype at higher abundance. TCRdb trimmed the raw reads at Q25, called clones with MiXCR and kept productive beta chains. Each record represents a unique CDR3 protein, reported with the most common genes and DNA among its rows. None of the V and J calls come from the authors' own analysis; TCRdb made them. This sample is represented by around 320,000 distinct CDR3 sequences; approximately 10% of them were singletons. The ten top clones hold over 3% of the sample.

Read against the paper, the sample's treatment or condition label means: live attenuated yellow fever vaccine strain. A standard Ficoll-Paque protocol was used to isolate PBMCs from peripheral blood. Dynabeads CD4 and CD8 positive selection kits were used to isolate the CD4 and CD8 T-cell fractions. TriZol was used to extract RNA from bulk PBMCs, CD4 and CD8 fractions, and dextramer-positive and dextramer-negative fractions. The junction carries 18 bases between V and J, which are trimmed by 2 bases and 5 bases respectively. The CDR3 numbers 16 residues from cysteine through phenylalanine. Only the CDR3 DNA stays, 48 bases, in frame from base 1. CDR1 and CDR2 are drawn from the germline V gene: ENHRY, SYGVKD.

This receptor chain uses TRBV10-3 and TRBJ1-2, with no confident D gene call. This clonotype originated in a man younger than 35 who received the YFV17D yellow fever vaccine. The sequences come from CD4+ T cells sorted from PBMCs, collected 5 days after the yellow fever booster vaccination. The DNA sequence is TGTGCCATCAGTGAGAGCAGAGGGCTACGCTTATATGGCTACACCTTC. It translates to CAISESRGLRLYGYTF.